The 32 T cell receptor beta chains listed next were all sequenced from one sample in a study of blood T cells in healthy people across ages. A second PCR, run for about 7 to 12 cycles, used a sample-barcoded 5' primer plus a J-beta primer mix. MiXCR, run by TCRdb on the 5' RACE reads, gives a single entry per CDR3 protein. Among roughly 860,000 distinct CDR3 sequences listed, approximately 67% were seen once. Material: blood. These receptors originate from a man aged 25 to 40 in good health.

This chain links TRBV7-2 with TRBJ1-1; 7 bases align to TRBD1. The V gene end was trimmed by 2 bases and the J gene end by 4 bases; junction bases not matched to a gene: 4. From germline, CDR1 is SGHTA and CDR2 FQGNSA. The CDR3 extends over 14 amino acids. The CDR3 sequence is CASSLPGGFTEAFF. The CDR3 region has the DNA TGTGCCAGCAGCTTACCAGGGGGGTTCACTGAAGCTTTCTTT.

In its sample, this clonotype was seen a few times. This CDR3 reads CSVERSTSTDTQYF. The DNA for the CDR3 is TGCAGCGTTGAGAGATCTACTAGCACAGATACGCAGTATTTT. This chain connects TRBV29-1 to TRBJ2-3; D not resolved. V was shortened by 3 bases and J by 0 bases, with 10 bases between the two germline ends. From germline, CDR1 is SQVTM and CDR2 ANQGSEA. CDR3 length: 14 amino acids.

This clonotype was seen a handful of times. The chain is built from TRBV9 and TRBJ2-4, with D possibly being TRBD1 (6 bases). The CDR3 extends over 12 amino acids. From germline, CDR1 is SGDLS and CDR2 YYNGEE. V shed 0 bases and J shed 8 bases, with 6 bases lying between them. The CDR3 protein is CASSVEGDIQYF. The CDR3 nucleotides are TGTGCCAGCAGCGTAGAGGGGGACATTCAGTACTTC.

The J gene is TRBJ1-2, the V gene TRBV4-3, with D tentatively TRBD1 (6 bases). This CDR3 region has 16 residues. Looked up from germline, CDR1 is LGHNA and CDR2 is YSLEER. Trimming stripped 0 bases from V and 8 bases from J, with 19 bases between. The CDR3 DNA reads TGCGCCAGCAGCCAAGATCCCCTCCCGGGACACAAAGGCTACACCTTC. Its protein product is CASSQDPLPGHKGYTF.

The chain combines TRBV9 with TRBJ1-6; D gene ambiguous. The germline V gene has CDR1 SGDLS and CDR2 YYNGEE. V lost 0 bases and J 10 bases, leaving 11 bases between the germline ends. The CDR3 is 14 amino acids. The CDR3 DNA is TGTGCCAGCAGCGTAGGGCACAGCGAGTCACCCCTCCACTTT. Translating gives CASSVGHSESPLHF.

The gene calls are TRBV7-3 and TRBJ2-1; maybe TRBD1 (6 bases). The V gene lost 3 bases and the J gene lost 5 bases, with 17 bases spanning the gap. Per germline, CDR1 SGHTA and CDR2 FQGTGA. The CDR3 contains 16 residues. The CDR3, as DNA: TGTGCCAGCAGCTTCCTAGGGACATCACCGGACAATGAGCAGTTCTTC. This translates into CASSFLGTSPDNEQFF.

The rearrangement joins TRBV10-3 to TRBJ2-7; TRBD2 matches 10 bases. The germline V gene has CDR1 ENHRY and CDR2 SYGVKD. With 10 bases clipped from V and 2 bases from J, the junction kept 8 bases outside the gene matches. The CDR3 loop spans 14 amino acids. The CDR3 sequence is CATLGLAAPYEQYF. In DNA, the CDR3 is TGTGCCACCTTAGGACTAGCGGCCCCCTACGAGCAGTACTTC.

Turning to this clonotype: The junction does not match germline at one end; this may be a read error. The chain is built from TRBV27 and TRBJ1-4; D is possibly TRBD1 (6 bases). Germline lookup yields CDR1 MNHEY and CDR2 SMNVEV (reference sequence). The CDR3 loop spans 15 amino acids. CDR3 region: CASSPTGLTYEKLFF. As DNA, the CDR3 is TGTGCCAGCAGTCCAACAGGGTTAACTTATGAAAAACTGTTTTTT. The full variable domain, in which reference TRBV27 and TRBJ1-4 provide the parts outside the CDR3, is EAQVTQNPRYLITVTGKKLTVTCSQNMNHEYMSWYRQDPGLGLRQIYYSMNVEVTDKGDVPEGYKVSRKEKRNFPLILESPSPNQTSLYFCASSPTGLTYEKLFFGSGTQLSVL.

This clonotype has more than one count but fewer than ten. The chain couples TRBV11-2 to TRBJ2-1; no clear D. The length of the CDR3 is 15 residues. Per the germline V gene, CDR1 is SGHAT and CDR2 is FQNNGV. Trimming pared 0 bases from V and 5 bases from J, leaving 11 bases between. CDR3 protein: CASSLDLGRNNEQFF. DNA of the CDR3: TGTGCCAGCAGCTTAGATCTGGGCAGGAACAATGAGCAGTTCTTC.

This clonotype showed up just a few times. The chain couples TRBV10-3 to TRBJ2-3, with D possibly being TRBD2 (6 bases). There are 13 residues in the CDR3. Germline V gene sequence: CDR1 ENHRY, CDR2 SYGVKD. Trimming left V 7 bases short and J 0 bases short, with 8 bases between. CDR3 coding DNA: TGTGCCATCACTGGGACTAGCACAGATACGCAGTATTTT. Amino acid sequence: CAITGTSTDTQYF.

DNA for the CDR3: TGTGCCAGCAGTCCCCATGGGGGGTACAGGGCCTACGAGCAGTACTTC. Its protein is CASSPHGGYRAYEQYF. The genes are TRBV28 and TRBJ2-7; D is perhaps TRBD1 or TRBD2 (6 bases each). Germline V CDR1 and CDR2: MDHEN, SYDVKM. The CDR3 spans 16 residues. V lost 5 bases and J 2 bases, leaving 19 bases between the germline ends.

Only a few counts were recorded for this clonotype. The chain couples TRBV4-3 to TRBJ1-4; D may be TRBD1 (5 bases). Trimming removed 3 bases from V and 4 bases from J, with 12 bases in between. This CDR3 region has 15 residues. Germline CDR1 LGHNA, CDR2 YSLEER. CDR3 coding DNA: TGCGCCAGCAGCCACAGGGACGGGGGTAATGAAAAACTGTTTTTT. Protein: CASSHRDGGNEKLFF.

This clonotype appeared a few times. The rearrangement links TRBV7-2 to TRBJ2-1, with 10 bases lining up with TRBD1. CDR3 size: 15 residues. Germline V gene lookup returns CDR1 SGHTA and CDR2 FQGNSA. V gave up 1 base and J gave up 7 bases; unmatched junction bases: 4. The CDR3 bases are TGTGCCAGCAGCTTAGTGGGACAGGGGTTGAATGAGCAGTTCTTC. Its translation: CASSLVGQGLNEQFF.

The chain links TRBV4-3 to TRBJ1-4; TRBD1 is a possible D gene (5 bases). CDR3 size: 16 residues. V was clipped by 0 bases and J by 8 bases, with 16 bases between them. Germline-derived CDR1 and CDR2 are LGHNA and YSLEER. The CDR3 DNA sequence: TGCGCCAGCAGCCAAGATGGGTTGGGGGGTAGAGAAAAACTGTTTTTT. Translation gives CASSQDGLGGREKLFF.

The chain recombines TRBV11-2 with TRBJ2-1; 9 bases are shared with TRBD1. V shed 1 base and J 7 bases; nucleotides not matched to a gene: 5. CDR1 is SGHAT, CDR2 FQNNGV, per germline. CDR3 length: 15 residues. The CDR3 DNA reads TGTGCCAGCAGCTTAGGGGGGACAGGGAGGAATGAGCAGTTCTTC. Translated: CASSLGGTGRNEQFF.

This chain joins TRBV12-3 or TRBV12-4 and TRBJ1-5; TRBD1 might be the D (6 bases). Trimming removed 5 bases at V and 2 bases at J, with 13 bases between. The CDR3 loop spans 15 amino acids. As DNA, the CDR3 is TGTGCCAGCAGTCTGGGACATGGAGGCAATCAGCCCCAGCATTTT. This codes for CASSLGHGGNQPQHF.

Worth noting for this clonotype: The germline gene is not matched at one end of the junction; a read error may be the cause. In nucleotides, the CDR3 is TGTGCTAGCAGCTTAGATGACAGTACCGAGCAGTACTTC. As protein: CASSLDDSTEQYF. The rearrangement uses TRBV7-7 and TRBJ2-7; possible D gene TRBD1, 5 bases. CDR1 is SSHAT and CDR2 is FNYEAQ in the germline V gene (reference sequence). This CDR3 contains 13 residues. Based on the CDR3 plus reference TRBV7-7 and TRBJ2-7, the full variable domain is GAGVSQSPRYKVTKRGQDVTLRCDPISSHATLYWYQQALGQGPEFLTYFNYEAQPDKSGLPSDRFSAERPEGSISTLTIQRTEQRDSAMYRCASSLDDSTEQYFGPGTRLTVT.

The V call is TRBV29-1, the J call TRBJ2-7; TRBD2 aligns across 9 bases. Germline V gene data show CDR1 as SQVTM and CDR2 as ANQGSEA. With V trimmed by 4 bases and J by 3 bases, 7 bases remained unmatched. The CDR3 runs 14 residues. CDR3 sequence: CSVGGGGEDYEQYF. CDR3 nucleotide sequence: TGCAGCGTTGGAGGCGGGGGGGAAGACTACGAGCAGTACTTC.

The chain recombines TRBV25-1 with TRBJ2-1, with 13 bases lining up with TRBD2. CDR1 is MGHDK, CDR2 SYGVNS, per germline. CDR3 length: 17 residues. V shed 3 bases and J 8 bases; nucleotides not matched to a gene: 10. CDR3 sequence (DNA): TGTGCCAGCAGTGATACCGGGACTAGCGGGGTGCTCTATGAGCAGTTCTTC. It encodes CASSDTGTSGVLYEQFF.

This clonotype has a single count. The gene calls are TRBV10-3 and TRBJ1-2; 8 nucleotides align to TRBD1. Germline assignment: CDR1 ENHRY and CDR2 SYGVKD. This CDR3 spans 13 amino acids. V dropped 6 bases and J dropped 2; count of bases not matched to a gene: 2. As DNA, the CDR3 is TGTGCCATCAGGAGACAGGGGAACTATGGCTACACCTTC. Its protein product is CAIRRQGNYGYTF.

This chain links TRBV28 with TRBJ2-7; TRBD2 aligns across 7 bases. Germline values: CDR1 MDHEN, CDR2 SYDVKM. Germline trimming cut 7 bases from V and 4 bases from J; bases unmatched to any gene: 10. The CDR3 totals 14 residues. CDR3 DNA sequence: TGTGCCAGCACTCTAGCGGCCATCGATTACGAGCAGTACTTC. It yields the protein CASTLAAIDYEQYF.

There are a few counts of this clonotype. The rearrangement joins TRBV6-1 to TRBJ2-5, with D unclear. CDR1 MNHNS and CDR2 SASEGT come from the germline V gene. The CDR3 extends over 15 amino acids. V lost 1 base and J 0 bases, leaving 9 bases between the germline ends. CDR3 protein: CASSEGADYQETQYF. CDR3 DNA sequence: TGTGCCAGCAGTGAAGGCGCTGATTACCAAGAGACCCAGTACTTC.

The chain has TRBV4-3 and TRBJ2-1; 9 positions agree with TRBD2. V lost 2 bases, J lost 2 bases, and 4 bases stayed unmatched. The CDR3 sequence is 16 residues long. Germline V CDR1 and CDR2: LGHNA, YSLEER. CDR3 bases: TGCGCCAGCAGCCAAAATAGCGGGGGTACCTACAATGAGCAGTTCTTC. Its protein product is CASSQNSGGTYNEQFF.

The chain couples TRBV20-1 to TRBJ2-5, with 11 positions matching TRBD2. Germline-derived CDR1 and CDR2 are DFQATT and SNEGSKA (reference sequence). This CDR3 contains 14 residues. Germline trimming cut 5 bases from V and 5 bases from J; bases unmatched to any gene: 7. Here the CDR3 reads CSAVSGGGRETQYF. The CDR3 region has the DNA TGCAGTGCTGTTAGCGGGGGGGGACGGGAGACCCAGTACTTC.

V gene TRBV6-6 combines with J gene TRBJ1-2; no firm D call. CDR3 length: 15 amino acids. The V gene lost 7 bases and the J gene lost 0 bases, with 15 bases spanning the gap. The germline V gene encodes CDR1 MNHNY and CDR2 SVGAGI (reference sequence). DNA for the CDR3: TGTGCCAGCAAGTTGGGCCGAAGCCCTAACTATGGCTACACCTTC. The encoded protein is CASKLGRSPNYGYTF.

The table lists this clonotype with a count of one. The chain recombines TRBV15 with TRBJ1-1; D might be TRBD1 (5 bases). Trimming took off 0 bases at V and 5 bases at J, with 13 bases between the two ends. Germline values: CDR1 LNHNV, CDR2 YYDKDF (reference sequence). The CDR3 is 15 amino acids. CDR3 loop: CATSRDPGGGTEAFF. The CDR3 bases are TGTGCCACCAGCAGAGATCCGGGGGGGGGGACTGAAGCTTTCTTT.

The J gene is TRBJ2-6, the V gene TRBV7-3; D may be TRBD1 or TRBD2 (5 bases each). The CDR3 totals 20 residues. Per the germline V gene, CDR1 is SGHTA and CDR2 is FQGTGA. Trimming took 0 bases from V and 0 from J, leaving 18 bases between them. The CDR3 reads CASSLTAPGPIFSGANVLTF. For the CDR3, the DNA is TGTGCCAGCAGCTTAACGGCCCCGGGACCGATCTTCTCTGGGGCCAACGTCCTGACTTTC.

The V gene is TRBV4-3, the J gene TRBJ2-3, with TRBD1 as a possible D gene (5 bases). The CDR3 is 16 amino acids. The V and J ends lost 0 bases and 4 bases respectively, with 14 bases between them. Germline V lookup: CDR1 LGHNA, CDR2 YSLEER. As DNA, the CDR3 is TGCGCCAGCAGCCAAGACCGCGGCAGGGTCGCAGATACGCAGTATTTT. Translation: CASSQDRGRVADTQYF.

The chain is built from TRBV4-2 and TRBJ2-5; 10 positions agree with TRBD2. Germline CDR1 and CDR2: LGHNA and YNFKEQ. With V trimmed by 6 bases and J by 2 bases, 6 bases remained unmatched. The CDR3 is 15 amino acids. The CDR3 loop is CASSALAGAQETQYF. The CDR3 coding sequence is TGTGCCAGCAGTGCCCTAGCGGGGGCTCAAGAGACCCAGTACTTC.

In nucleotides, the CDR3 is TGCGCCAGCAGCCCGGGACTAGCGGGGAGAAACAATGAGCAGTTCTTC. This gives the protein CASSPGLAGRNNEQFF. This chain uses TRBV4-3 with TRBJ2-1; 13 positions match TRBD2. The CDR3 sequence is 16 residues long. CDR1 LGHNA and CDR2 YSLEER come from the germline V gene. V was clipped by 4 bases and J by 5 bases; unmatched bases: 5.

V is TRBV20-1 and J is TRBJ1-2; D possibly corresponds to TRBD1 (5 bases). The V end was cut by 5 bases, the J end by 4 bases, with 14 bases between. The germline CDR1 and CDR2 sequences are DFQATT and SNEGSKA (reference sequence). The CDR3 is 13 residues long. In nucleotides, the CDR3 is TGCAGTGCTCGGACAACCGCGGCCTATGGCTACACCTTC. Its translation is CSARTTAAYGYTF.

The gene calls are TRBV20-1 and TRBJ2-3; D call uncertain. The germline V gene encodes CDR1 DFQATT and CDR2 SNEGSKA (reference sequence). The CDR3 length is 13 residues. Between the trimmed V and J ends, which lost 6 bases and 1 base, there was a span of 11 bases. The CDR3 here is CSASFRRTDTQYF. The CDR3 DNA reads as TGCAGTGCGAGTTTTAGACGCACAGATACGCAGTATTTT.